Below are 4 T cell receptor beta chains sequenced from a single sample in a study of T cell responses to AZD1222 COVID-19 vaccine (dated by TCRdb to the early 2020s). Read against the paper, the sample's time point label means: baseline before first vaccination. The library was built by means of the immunoSEQ multiplex PCR assay. TCRdb took this table from immuneACCESS and kept in-frame rearrangements with V and J called. Such tables lack part of the clones; where checked against another copy, unresolved V genes explain under half of the gap, and the rest is unexplained. The sample table shows more than 110,000 clones, and around 93% are seen once. About 3% of the sample rests with the top ten. The starting material was peripheral blood, obtained on day 0 of AZD1222 vaccination. The origin of the receptors is an adult in good health.

J is TRBJ1-2 and V is TRBV10-1, with a tentative D call TRBD1 (6 bases). Germline V CDR1 and CDR2: WNHNN, SYGVQD (reference sequence). V was pared by 6 bases and J by 10 bases, with 12 bases between. The length of the CDR3 is 11 residues. CDR3 region: CASRDRCDYTF. CDR3 DNA sequence: TGCGCCAGCAGAGACAGGTGCGACTACACCTTC.

The chain recombines TRBV30 with TRBJ1-1; D is undetermined. Germline CDR1 GTSNPN, CDR2 SVGIG (reference sequence). Trimming cost V 1 base and J 10 bases, with 16 bases left between them. The length of the CDR3 is 13 residues. The CDR3 spells CAWSEGRFSGAFF. In DNA form, the CDR3 reads TGTGCCTGGAGTGAAGGAAGATTTTCAGGAGCTTTCTTT.

J is TRBJ1-4 and V is TRBV7-9; D gene uncertain. CDR3 length equals 17 residues. Per the germline V gene, CDR1 is SEHNR and CDR2 is FQNEAQ (reference sequence). V was shortened by 4 bases and J by 1 base, with 16 bases between the two germline ends. CDR3 coding DNA: TGTGCCAGCAGCTCCCCTCTTCCGTGGGGAACTAATGAAAAACTGTTTTTT. As protein: CASSSPLPWGTNEKLFF.

This clone has only a few counts. The genes are TRBV6-5 and TRBJ1-5; D possibly corresponds to TRBD1 (6 bases). There are 13 residues in the CDR3. V shed 2 bases and J shed 8 bases, with 10 bases lying between them. Germline V gives CDR1 MNHEY, CDR2 SVGAGI. As DNA, the CDR3 is TGTGCCAGCAGTTACCGCAGGGGCAAGCCCCAGCATTTT. Its protein product is CASSYRRGKPQHF.